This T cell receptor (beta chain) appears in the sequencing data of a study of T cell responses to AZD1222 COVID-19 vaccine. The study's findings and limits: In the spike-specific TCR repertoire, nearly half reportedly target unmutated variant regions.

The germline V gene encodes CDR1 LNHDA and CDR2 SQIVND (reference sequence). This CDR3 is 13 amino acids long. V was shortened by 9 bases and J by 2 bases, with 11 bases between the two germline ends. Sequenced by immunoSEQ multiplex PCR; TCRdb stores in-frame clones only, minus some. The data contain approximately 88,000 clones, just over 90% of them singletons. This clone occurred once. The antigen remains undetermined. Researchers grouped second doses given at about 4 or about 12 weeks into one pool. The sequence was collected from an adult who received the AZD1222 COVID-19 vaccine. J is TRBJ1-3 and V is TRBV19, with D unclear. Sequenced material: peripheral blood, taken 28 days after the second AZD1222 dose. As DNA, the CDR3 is TGTGCCAGCGGACCTTTCGCTGGAAACACCATATATTTT. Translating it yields CASGPFAGNTIYF.